These T cell receptor beta chains were read from a single sample in a study of CD8 T cells in ankylosing spondylitis. TCRdb re-analysed the 5' RACE reads in MiXCR, keeping a single row per CDR3 protein. The sample includes under 950,000 distinct CDR3 sequences, 15% to 20% of them seen just once. Sequences were obtained from blood, either unsorted or a sorted T cell fraction (not recorded which). The origin of the receptors is a male donor with ankylosing spondylitis. The CDR3 runs from the conserved cysteine through the conserved F or W. D genes are given only for firm matches. Size tells how often a clone was seen (once, few, many) or the class of an expanded clone, and some rows leave it out.

v_gene	j_gene	d_gene	abundance	CDR3aa	CDR3nt
TRBV4-3	TRBJ2-7	TRBD2	few	CASSQSAGLAGEQYF	TGCGCCAGCAGCCAATCCGCGGGACTAGCGGGCGAGCAGTACTTC
TRBV27	TRBJ2-3	TRBD2	few	CASSYLPGGGPLDTQYF	TGTGCCAGCAGTTACCTCCCGGGGGGAGGGCCCTTAGATACGCAGTATTTT
TRBV5-1	TRBJ2-1	TRBD1	few	CASQYQGAFNEQFF	TGCGCCAGCCAATACCAGGGGGCGTTTAATGAGCAGTTCTTC
TRBV12-3/TRBV12-4	TRBJ2-2	.	many	CASSPTVTGELFF	TGTGCCAGCAGCCCCACAGTTACCGGGGAGCTGTTTTTT
TRBV7-8	TRBJ2-7	.	few	CASTFTRDNYEQYF	TGTGCCAGCACCTTTACCCGGGACAACTACGAGCAGTACTTC
TRBV6-2/TRBV6-3	TRBJ2-6	.	few	CASSYNRPGANVLTF	TGTGCCAGCAGTTACAACAGACCCGGGGCCAACGTCCTGACTTTC
TRBV5-1	TRBJ2-5	.	.	CASSLGPGSGDQYF	TGCGCCAGCAGCTTGGGTCCGGGATCAGGGGACCAGTACTTC
TRBV7-2	TRBJ1-1	.	.	CASSQDPGGDTEAFF	TGTGCCAGCAGCCAGGACCCGGGCGGGGACACTGAAGCTTTCTTT
TRBV9	TRBJ2-5	.	.	CASSPNGRGQETQYF	TGTGCCAGCAGCCCCAACGGTCGGGGACAAGAGACCCAGTACTTC
TRBV28	TRBJ1-5	TRBD1	few	CASTLDRAYQPQHF	TGTGCCAGCACCTTAGACAGGGCCTATCAGCCCCAGCATTTT
TRBV14	TRBJ2-7	.	.	CASSQLPVGEDEQYF	TGTGCCAGCAGCCAACTACCAGTTGGCGAAGACGAGCAGTACTTC
TRBV9	TRBJ1-2	.	few	CASRGEGNYGYTF	TGTGCCAGCCGAGGCGAGGGTAACTATGGCTACACCTTC
TRBV20-1	TRBJ2-1	TRBD2	.	CSARVSAGVSSYNEQFF	TGCAGTGCTAGGGTTAGTGCGGGGGTAAGCTCCTACAATGAGCAGTTCTTC
TRBV2	TRBJ2-3	.	few	CASMRRSTDTQYF	TGTGCCAGCATGCGACGCAGCACAGATACGCAGTATTTT
TRBV5-6	TRBJ2-7	.	.	CASSLWGQVTYEQYF	TGTGCCAGCAGCTTGTGGGGGCAGGTGACCTACGAGCAGTACTTC
TRBV4-1	TRBJ2-5	TRBD2	.	CASSQVAGEETQYF	TGCGCCAGCAGCCAAGTAGCGGGGGAAGAGACCCAGTACTTC
TRBV4-1	TRBJ2-1	TRBD2	many	CASSQDEGASGRANEQFF	TGCGCCAGCAGCCAAGATGAGGGGGCTAGCGGGAGGGCCAATGAGCAGTTCTTC
TRBV9	TRBJ2-1	.	.	CASRNQRKSSYNEQFF	TGTGCCAGCAGGAATCAGCGCAAGAGCTCCTACAATGAGCAGTTCTTC
TRBV20-1	TRBJ2-3	.	few	CSARWGEGTDTQYF	TGCAGTGCTAGATGGGGGGAAGGGACAGATACGCAGTATTTT
TRBV15	TRBJ2-7	.	.	CATSSGQSYEQYF	TGTGCCACCAGCAGTGGACAGTCCTACGAGCAGTACTTC
TRBV5-1	TRBJ2-2	.	.	CASSLDSGPGELFF	TGCGCCAGCAGCTTGGATTCCGGACCCGGGGAGCTGTTTTTT
TRBV28	TRBJ1-2	TRBD1	.	CASRAGGANYGYTF	TGTGCCAGCAGGGCAGGGGGCGCCAACTATGGCTACACCTTC
TRBV10-3	TRBJ2-5	TRBD1	few	CAISDGRGQETQYF	TGTGCCATCAGTGATGGCAGGGGGCAAGAGACCCAGTACTTC
TRBV5-5	TRBJ2-1	.	few	CASSFGGFSDEQFF	TGTGCCAGCAGCTTTGGGGGATTTAGCGATGAGCAGTTCTTC
TRBV15	TRBJ2-3	.	.	CATSRDERFSGGDLTDTQYF	TGTGCCACCAGCAGAGATGAACGTTTTTCGGGGGGCGATCTGACAGATACGCAGTATTTT
TRBV7-2	TRBJ2-1	.	.	CASSKKGTSYNEQFF	TGTGCCAGCAGCAAAAAAGGGACTTCTTACAATGAGCAGTTCTTC
TRBV11-1	TRBJ1-4	TRBD1	.	CASSETGTEKLFF	TGTGCCAGCAGCGAGACAGGGACTGAAAAACTGTTTTTT
TRBV12-3/TRBV12-4	TRBJ2-1	.	few	CASSWVRTGFDEQFF	TGTGCCAGCAGTTGGGTCCGGACCGGATTCGATGAGCAGTTCTTC
TRBV20-1	TRBJ1-6	.	few	CSARREGRGFDSPLHF	TGCAGTGCTCGCAGAGAGGGACGGGGGTTTGATTCACCCCTCCACTTT
TRBV20-1	TRBJ2-5	TRBD2	few	CSAVTSGGEETQYF	TGCAGTGCGGTGACTAGCGGGGGGGAAGAGACCCAGTACTTC
TRBV12-3/TRBV12-4	TRBJ1-3	.	many	CASRPSGNTIYF	TGTGCCAGCAGACCCTCTGGAAACACCATATATTTT
TRBV29-1	TRBJ2-1	TRBD2	.	CSVLGTSGIDSSYNEQFF	TGCAGCGTACTAGGGACTAGCGGGATCGATAGCTCCTACAATGAGCAGTTCTTC
TRBV2	TRBJ1-1	.	.	CASSDMTPGTEAFF	TGTGCCAGCAGCGACATGACTCCGGGAACTGAAGCTTTCTTT
TRBV20-1	TRBJ2-7	TRBD1	few	CSAKGAQVYEQYF	TGCAGTGCTAAGGGGGCCCAGGTTTACGAGCAGTACTTC
TRBV24-1	TRBJ2-1	TRBD2	.	CATSDRTSGYNEQFF	TGTGCCACCAGTGACAGGACTAGCGGATACAATGAGCAGTTCTTC
TRBV6-1	TRBJ2-3	.	few	CATSWRHTSTDTQYF	TGTGCCACCTCTTGGCGGCACACTAGCACAGATACGCAGTATTTT
TRBV5-1	TRBJ1-4	.	.	CASSAMDGATNEKLFF	TGCGCCAGCAGCGCCATGGACGGTGCAACTAATGAAAAACTGTTTTTT
TRBV5-1	TRBJ2-2	TRBD1	few	CASSLMAGGNTGELFF	TGCGCCAGCAGCTTGATGGCAGGGGGTAACACCGGGGAGCTGTTTTTT
TRBV20-1	TRBJ2-2	.	few	CSAMAGSGELFF	TGCAGTGCTATGGCAGGGTCCGGGGAGCTGTTTTTT
TRBV5-1	TRBJ1-5	.	few	CASSEGPYSNQPQHF	TGCGCCAGCAGCGAAGGACCTTATAGCAATCAGCCCCAGCATTTT
TRBV20-1	TRBJ2-2	.	.	CSAEVGANTGELFF	TGCAGTGCCGAGGTGGGGGCTAACACCGGGGAGCTGTTTTTT
TRBV29-1	TRBJ1-1	.	.	CSVEIGEAFF	TGCAGCGTTGAAATCGGTGAAGCTTTCTTT
TRBV2	TRBJ2-1	.	.	CASRSDGSYNEQFF	TGTGCCAGCAGGTCTGATGGCTCCTACAATGAGCAGTTCTTC
TRBV28	TRBJ2-1	.	few	CASSMKRGTVYNEQFF	TGTGCCAGCAGTATGAAGCGCGGGACAGTTTACAATGAGCAGTTCTTC
TRBV27	TRBJ2-6	.	.	CASSSSGLGANVLTF	TGTGCCAGCAGTTCCTCGGGACTCGGGGCCAACGTCCTGACTTTC
TRBV7-9	TRBJ2-1	TRBD2	many	CASSSGLAEPNEQFF	TGTGCCAGCAGCTCCGGACTAGCGGAACCCAATGAGCAGTTCTTC
TRBV29-1	TRBJ2-5	.	.	CSVEPDSQETQYF	TGCAGCGTTGAACCCGACAGCCAAGAGACCCAGTACTTC
TRBV12-3/TRBV12-4	TRBJ1-1	.	few	CASSYSGAATEAFF	TGTGCCAGCAGTTACTCAGGGGCAGCAACTGAAGCTTTCTTT
TRBV19	TRBJ2-7	.	.	CASSIGMSGRDFSYEQYF	TGTGCCAGTAGTATTGGAATGAGTGGCCGTGATTTTTCCTACGAGCAGTACTTC
TRBV29-1	TRBJ2-7	.	many	CSVEEQERSEQYF	TGCAGCGTTGAAGAACAAGAAAGGTCCGAGCAGTACTTC
TRBV27	TRBJ2-7	TRBD2	few	CASSFSGSVYEQYF	TGTGCCAGCAGCTTTAGCGGGAGTGTCTACGAGCAGTACTTC
TRBV2	TRBJ2-7	TRBD2	.	CASSGLAGLEQYF	TGTGCCAGCAGTGGACTAGCCGGGCTCGAGCAGTACTTC
TRBV20-1	TRBJ1-5	.	.	CSARAGEESLQPQHF	TGCAGTGCTAGAGCCGGGGAGGAGAGCCTCCAGCCCCAGCATTTT
TRBV6-1	TRBJ1-5	.	few	CASSPSRGGYQPQHF	TGTGCCAGCAGCCCATCGAGGGGGGGGTATCAGCCCCAGCATTTT
TRBV19	TRBJ1-1	.	.	CASSDTYGAEAFF	TGTGCCAGTAGTGATACATATGGGGCTGAAGCTTTCTTT
TRBV5-5	TRBJ2-7	.	.	CASSLRLASSSYEQYF	TGTGCCAGCAGCTTGCGGTTGGCTTCCAGCTCCTACGAGCAGTACTTC
TRBV11-2	TRBJ2-3	.	many	CASSLRGWDTQYF	TGTGCCAGCAGCTTAAGAGGTTGGGATACGCAGTATTTT